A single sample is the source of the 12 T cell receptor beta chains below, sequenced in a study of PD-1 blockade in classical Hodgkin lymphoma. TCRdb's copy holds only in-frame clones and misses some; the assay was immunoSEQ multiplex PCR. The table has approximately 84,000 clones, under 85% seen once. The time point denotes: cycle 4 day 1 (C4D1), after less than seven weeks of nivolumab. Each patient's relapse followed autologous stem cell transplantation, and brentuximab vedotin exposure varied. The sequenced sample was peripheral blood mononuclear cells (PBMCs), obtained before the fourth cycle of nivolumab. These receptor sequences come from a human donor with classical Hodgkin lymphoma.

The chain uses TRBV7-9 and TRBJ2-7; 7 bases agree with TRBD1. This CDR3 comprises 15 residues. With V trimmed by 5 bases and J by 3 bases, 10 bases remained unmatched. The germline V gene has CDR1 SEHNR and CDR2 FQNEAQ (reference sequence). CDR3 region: CASSPKTGKGYEQYF. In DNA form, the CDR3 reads TGTGCCAGCAGCCCAAAGACAGGGAAGGGCTACGAGCAGTACTTC.

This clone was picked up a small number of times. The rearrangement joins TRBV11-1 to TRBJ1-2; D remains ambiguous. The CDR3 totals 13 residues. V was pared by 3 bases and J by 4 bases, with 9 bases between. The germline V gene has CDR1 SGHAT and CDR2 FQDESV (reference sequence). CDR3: CASSLGFGYGYTF. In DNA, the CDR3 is TGTGCCAGCAGCTTGGGTTTCGGCTATGGCTACACCTTC.

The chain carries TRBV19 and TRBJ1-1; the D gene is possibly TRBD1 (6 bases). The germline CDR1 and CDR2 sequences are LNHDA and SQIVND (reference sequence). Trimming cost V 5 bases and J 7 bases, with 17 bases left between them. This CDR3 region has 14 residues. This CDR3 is CASSFRQAGGEAFF. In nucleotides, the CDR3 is TGTGCCAGTAGTTTCCGACAGGCGGGGGGTGAAGCTTTCTTT.

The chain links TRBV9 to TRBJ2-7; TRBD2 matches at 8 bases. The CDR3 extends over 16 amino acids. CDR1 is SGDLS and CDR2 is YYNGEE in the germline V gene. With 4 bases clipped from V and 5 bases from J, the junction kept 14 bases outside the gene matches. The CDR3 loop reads CASSPRLSGSRHEQYF. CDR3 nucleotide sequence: TGTGCCAGCAGCCCCCGGCTCAGCGGGAGTCGGCACGAGCAGTACTTC.

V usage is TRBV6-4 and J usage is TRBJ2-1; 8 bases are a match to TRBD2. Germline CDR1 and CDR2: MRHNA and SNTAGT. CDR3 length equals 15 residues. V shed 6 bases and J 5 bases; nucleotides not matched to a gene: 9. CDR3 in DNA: TGTGCCAGCAGAAACCAGCGGGAGCTGGACAATGAGCAGTTCTTC. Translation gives CASRNQRELDNEQFF.

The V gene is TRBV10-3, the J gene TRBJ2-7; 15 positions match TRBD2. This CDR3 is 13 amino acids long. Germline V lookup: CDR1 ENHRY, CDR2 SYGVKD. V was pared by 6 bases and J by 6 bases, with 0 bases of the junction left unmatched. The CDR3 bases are TGTGCCATCAGGGGACTAGCGGGAGGCGAGCAGTACTTC. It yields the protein CAIRGLAGGEQYF.

CDR3 bases: TGTGCCAGCAGGGGACAGGGGGCTTTTTTGTATGAAAAACTGTTTTTT. Its protein product is CASRGQGAFLYEKLFF. The chain links TRBV25-1 to TRBJ1-4, with 12 bases aligning to TRBD1. Germline V lookup: CDR1 MGHDK, CDR2 SYGVNS. CDR3 length: 16 residues. With 6 bases clipped from V and 6 bases from J, the junction kept 8 bases outside the gene matches.

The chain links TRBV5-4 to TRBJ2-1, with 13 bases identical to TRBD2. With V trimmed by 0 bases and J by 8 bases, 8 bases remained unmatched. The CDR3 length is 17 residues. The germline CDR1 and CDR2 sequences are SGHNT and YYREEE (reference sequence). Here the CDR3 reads CASSLDGLAGVGDEQFF. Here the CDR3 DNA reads TGTGCCAGCAGCTTGGATGGACTAGCGGGAGTTGGGGATGAGCAGTTCTTC.

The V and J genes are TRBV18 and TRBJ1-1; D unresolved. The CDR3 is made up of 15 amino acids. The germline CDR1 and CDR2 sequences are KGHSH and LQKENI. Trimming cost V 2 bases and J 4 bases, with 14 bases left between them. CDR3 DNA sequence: TGTGCCAGCTCACCAGGAGTATTCAGGTCCACTGAAGCTTTCTTT. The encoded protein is CASSPGVFRSTEAFF.

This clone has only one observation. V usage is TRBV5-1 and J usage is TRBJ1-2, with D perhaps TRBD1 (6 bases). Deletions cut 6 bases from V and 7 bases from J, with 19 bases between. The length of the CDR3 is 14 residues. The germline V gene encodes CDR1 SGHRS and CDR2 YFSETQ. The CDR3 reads CASTSGTGAGGYTF. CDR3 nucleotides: TGCGCCAGCACCTCGGGCACGGGGGCGGGTGGCTACACCTTC.

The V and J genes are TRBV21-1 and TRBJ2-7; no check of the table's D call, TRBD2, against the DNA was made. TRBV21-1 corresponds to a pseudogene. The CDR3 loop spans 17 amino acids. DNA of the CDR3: TGTGCCAGCAGCAGAGACCGCCTAGAAAGGACTGGGTACGAGCAGTACTTC. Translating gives CASSRDRLERTGYEQYF.

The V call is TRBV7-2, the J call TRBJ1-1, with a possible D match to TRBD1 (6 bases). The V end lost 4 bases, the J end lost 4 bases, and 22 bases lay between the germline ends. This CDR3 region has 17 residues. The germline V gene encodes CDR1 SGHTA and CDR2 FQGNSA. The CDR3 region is CASSSPSRGPASTEAFF. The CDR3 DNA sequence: TGTGCCAGCAGCTCACCGAGCAGGGGCCCCGCGAGCACTGAAGCTTTCTTT.